This T cell receptor (beta chain) was sequenced for a study of cytomegalovirus exposure and HLA in healthy donors (dated by TCRdb to 2016 to 2017). Context from the whole study: The 500 to 700 repertoires of the first cohort and the approximately 110 validation repertoires were produced on the same platform, according to a later analysis. The study combined high-throughput TCR immunosequencing, statistical association of individual TCRs with disease status, and machine learning to predict cytomegalovirus infection status. The study aimed to test whether cataloging public T cell receptors could reveal signatures of past pathogen exposure. A separate validation cohort of 100 to 150 different subjects was used in addition to the approximately 700-subject first cohort. Broad study findings and their caveats: In vitro tests confirmed that a few of the cytomegalovirus-associated TCR beta chains recognize cytomegalovirus antigens. The study listed 150 to 200 TCR beta chains as associated with cytomegalovirus. The validation cohort had no HLA typing available for a later analysis, so co-occurrence within that cohort was assessed over all 120 or so repertoires. Most TCR sequences were observed very rarely across donors, whereas some public TCRs were present in many individuals. According to the authors, the approach could potentially be generalized to other disease states and immunological phenotypes. Subsequent analysis determined that TCRs grouped into clusters in the first cohort also showed a tendency toward co-occurrence across the 120 or so validation repertoires, and about 94% of cluster scores exceeded 0. In both the original and validation cohorts, the classifier was reported to diagnose cytomegalovirus status with high specificity and sensitivity.

The library was generated by the immunoSEQ multiplex PCR assay. The original pipeline was this. To diagnose cytomegalovirus status from the catalog of TCR beta chain sequences, a statistical classification framework was built. As stored in TCRdb, this immuneACCESS dataset retains in-frame rearrangements with V and J assigned. A fraction of the clones does not appear; measured against another copy, unresolved V genes explain less than half of the discrepancy, and the remainder lacks a known reason. V, J and clone size derive from that table, while D and trimming were established from the DNA sequence. Counted in this sample were under 200,000 clones; about 86% of them appeared once. The leading ten clones occupy 5.7% of the sample. For CDR1 and CDR2, the germline V gene (reference sequence) lists SEHNR and FQNEAQ. V gives up 3 bases and J gives up 5 bases, and the segment between their germline ends measures 16 bases. From the cysteine up to the phenylalanine, the CDR3 has a length of 16 residues. CDR3 DNA is the only sequence kept; it has 48 bases, read in frame from the first base.

Comments on this clone: What this receptor recognizes is not known. Base qualities were left out, and no much larger clone turns up one base away.

The donors were included in the validation cohort of roughly 130 subjects, a group kept apart from the roughly 610-subject first cohort. The chain is assembled from TRBV7-9 and TRBJ1-4; possibly the D gene is TRBD1, per 6 matching bases. Sample: PBMCs. This clonotype was sampled from a woman younger than 45 in good health and CMV-seronegative. In nucleotide form, the sequence is TGTGCCAGCAGCTTGGGTATCGGACAGCCCAATGAAAAACTGTTTTTT. Its protein is CASSLGIGQPNEKLFF.